What follows describes a single T cell receptor (beta chain). Its antigen is unidentified. These data originate in a study of shared clonotypes between healthy human individuals. Whole-study findings and limits: Larger estimated richness was generally recorded for naive subsets relative to memory subsets.

Trimming left V 1 base short and J 2 bases short, with 12 bases between. Germline lookup yields CDR1 PRHDT and CDR2 FYEKMQ (reference sequence). There are 15 residues in the CDR3. In the sorted-subset replicate PCRs, 150 to 200 ng DNA, 30,000 or so T cell genomes, was used. TCRdb's table, derived via immunoSEQ multiplex PCR, lists solely in-frame clones and lacks some. The table includes about 650,000 clones, around 95% detected once. In the naive CD8 group, cells lacked CD45RO and were positively selected for CCR7, so terminally differentiated effector memory CD45RA+ cells were left out. Donation came from healthy HIV-negative adults that had no recent acute infections or vaccinations.

The material sequenced was naive CD8+ T cells sorted from blood. V is TRBV13 and J is TRBJ2-7; D not resolved. The sequence was obtained from a woman in her twenties or thirties in good health. CDR3 residues: CASSLVGSGPYEQYF. The CDR3, as DNA: TGTGCCAGCAGCTTAGTCGGGTCTGGGCCCTACGAGCAGTACTTC.